The 30 T cell receptor beta chains below were found in one sample sequenced in a study of OX40 agonist ivuxolimab in advanced cancers. Assay: immunoSEQ multiplex PCR; the TCRdb copy retains only in-frame clones and omits some. The profile shows about 82,000 clones, 80% to 95% of them singletons. The specimen was CD4+ or CD8+ T cells sorted from blood, collected in a trial of the OX40 agonist ivuxolimab. The receptors here all came from an adult with an advanced solid tumor such as melanoma, head and neck, liver or kidney cancer.

The CDR3 DNA is TGTGCCAGTAGTCCCCGGTCGAGGTTCGCTGAAGCTTTCTTT. Amino acid sequence: CASSPRSRFAEAFF. The genes are TRBV19 and TRBJ1-1; D unresolved. The CDR3 covers 14 residues. Germline assignment: CDR1 LNHDA and CDR2 SQIVND (reference sequence). The V end was cut by 5 bases, the J end by 6 bases, with 16 bases between.

V gene TRBV5-5 combines with J gene TRBJ2-5; 7 bases map to TRBD1. Germline CDR1 SGHKS, CDR2 YYEKEE (reference sequence). CDR3 length: 13 amino acids. Losses at the gene ends were 4 bases for V and 5 bases for J; bases not matched to a gene: 5. The CDR3 loop is CASSHGQVETQYF. The CDR3, as DNA: TGTGCCAGCAGCCACGGACAGGTCGAGACCCAGTACTTC.

The chain couples TRBV7-6 to TRBJ1-2; tentative D call: TRBD1 (6 bases). CDR3 length: 16 amino acids. Trimming left V 1 base short and J 2 bases short, with 14 bases between. CDR1 is SGHVS and CDR2 is FNYEAQ in the germline V gene. Here the CDR3 reads CASSLGPRGANYGYTF. Here the CDR3 DNA reads TGTGCCAGCAGCTTAGGGCCACGGGGGGCGAACTATGGCTACACCTTC.

This chain links TRBV5-1 with TRBJ2-2, with TRBD1 matching over 9 bases. CDR3 length equals 15 residues. Germline V gene sequence: CDR1 SGHRS, CDR2 YFSETQ. Trimming at V came to 3 bases and at J to 3 bases, leaving 3 bases not matched to a gene. The CDR3 DNA follows: TGCGCCAGCAGCTGGAGGACAGGGGACACCGGGGAGCTGTTTTTT. It specifies CASSWRTGDTGELFF.

The chain joins TRBV27 to TRBJ2-5, with TRBD1 identical over 12 bases. CDR3 length: 15 amino acids. Germline V gene lookup returns CDR1 MNHEY and CDR2 SMNVEV (reference sequence). The ends lost 5 bases at V and 4 bases at J; junction bases unmatched: 5. The CDR3 DNA reads TGTGCCAGCAGTCCCGGGGACAGGGGGCTAGAGACCCAGTACTTC. Protein product: CASSPGDRGLETQYF.

The chain uses TRBV9 and TRBJ1-2; no clear D gene. In germline, CDR1 is SGDLS, CDR2 YYNGEE. V dropped 3 bases and J dropped 7 bases, with 10 bases sitting between them. There are 12 residues in the CDR3. The CDR3 reads CASSAQAGGYTF. For the CDR3, the DNA is TGTGCCAGCAGCGCCCAAGCGGGTGGCTACACCTTC. The full variable domain, with the rest looked up from reference TRBV9 and TRBJ1-2, is DSGVTQTPKHLITATGQRVTLRCSPRSGDLSVYWYQQSLDQGLQFLIQYYNGEERAKGNILERFSAQQFPDLHSELNLSSLELGDSALYFCASSAQAGGYTFGSGTRLTVV.

The chain couples TRBV14 to TRBJ2-2; D might be TRBD2 (5 bases). V was trimmed by 1 base and J by 2 bases, leaving 8 bases between them. Germline-derived CDR1 and CDR2 are SGHDN and FVKESK. The CDR3 length is 15 residues. The CDR3 loop reads CASSQVAGNTGELFF. CDR3 DNA: TGTGCCAGCAGCCAAGTCGCGGGTAACACCGGGGAGCTGTTTTTT.

This clone is a singleton in its sample. This chain connects TRBV7-2 to TRBJ1-1; tentatively, D is TRBD1 (6 bases). V was cut by 5 bases and J by 3 bases, with 13 bases left in between. CDR1 SGHTA and CDR2 FQGNSA come from the germline V gene. The CDR3 covers 14 residues. CDR3 DNA: TGTGCCAGCAGCGGACAGCTCGGAGACACTGAAGCTTTCTTT. It codes for CASSGQLGDTEAFF.

The chain uses TRBV21-1 and TRBJ1-5; the table gives TRBD1 as D, unverified against the DNA. TRBV21-1 is marked as a pseudogene. The CDR3 spans 19 residues. CDR3 sequence reads: CASSSLADRGLPSNQPQHF. CDR3 DNA sequence: TGTGCCAGCAGCTCCCTGGCAGACAGGGGCCTCCCTAGCAATCAGCCCCAGCATTTT.

A few counts support this clone. CDR3 in amino acids: CASSLPRSPLHF. CDR3 DNA: TGTGCCAGCAGCTTGCCCAGATCACCCCTCCACTTT. The chain employs TRBV5-6 and TRBJ1-6; D not resolved. V was trimmed by 1 base and J by 10 bases, leaving 6 bases between them. Germline loops: CDR1 SGHDT, CDR2 YYEEEE. The CDR3 extends over 12 amino acids.

This clone is a singleton in its sample. Sequence at one end of the junction differs from germline and may be a read error. This chain joins TRBV5-3 and TRBJ2-7; 7 bases fit TRBD1. TRBV5-3 is marked as an open reading frame, function uncertain. CDR3 size: 15 residues. The CDR3 here is CARNLYSTGSYEQYF. The CDR3 nucleotides are TGTGCCAGAAACTTGTACTCGACAGGGTCCTACGAGCAGTACTTC.

The rearrangement links TRBV12-2 to TRBJ2-3; TRBD1 is the table's D call, not checked against the DNA. TRBV12-2 is deemed a pseudogene. This CDR3 comprises 16 residues. DNA for the CDR3: TGTGCAAGTCGCCCCCCCAGGGGGTGGTCCACAGATACGCAGTATTTT. It yields the protein CASRPPRGWSTDTQYF.

This clone was seen only once. The chain uses TRBV2 and TRBJ1-5; 8 bases agree with TRBD1. From germline, CDR1 is SNHLY and CDR2 FYNNEI. The ends lost 6 bases at V and 5 bases at J; junction bases unmatched: 3. The CDR3 runs 13 residues. CDR3 residues: CASRTGGDQPQHF. The CDR3 region has the DNA TGTGCCAGCAGAACAGGGGGGGATCAGCCCCAGCATTTT.

The V gene is TRBV19, the J gene TRBJ2-2; 7 positions match TRBD2. V lost 0 bases and J lost 2; bases outside the gene matches: 6. The CDR3 contains 17 residues. The germline V gene encodes CDR1 LNHDA and CDR2 SQIVND (reference sequence). The CDR3 coding sequence is TGTGCCAGTAGTATAGAGGGAGGGTGGGATAACACCGGGGAGCTGTTTTTT. Its translation: CASSIEGGWDNTGELFF.

The rearrangement joins TRBV18 to TRBJ2-7; TRBD2 agrees at 7 bases. The CDR3 runs to 15 residues. Germline CDR1 KGHSH, CDR2 LQKENI. Trimming at V came to 0 bases and at J to 2 bases, leaving 4 bases not matched to a gene. The CDR3 loop is CASSPPAGAPYEQYF. The CDR3 DNA reads TGTGCCAGCTCACCACCCGCGGGAGCCCCCTACGAGCAGTACTTC.

This rearrangement joins TRBV5-4 to TRBJ2-4; tentatively, D is TRBD2 (5 bases). Germline loops: CDR1 SGHNT, CDR2 YYREEE (reference sequence). This CDR3 contains 14 residues. The V gene lost 4 bases and the J gene lost 6 bases, with 14 bases spanning the gap. The CDR3 bases are TGTGCCAGCAGCGTCCCCGGGGTGGGAAACATTCAGTACTTC. This encodes CASSVPGVGNIQYF.

This chain connects TRBV5-4 to TRBJ2-3, with D maybe TRBD1 (6 bases). V shed 2 bases and J shed 4 bases, with 11 bases lying between them. CDR3 length: 14 amino acids. Germline V CDR1 and CDR2: SGHNT, YYREEE (reference sequence). The CDR3 protein is CASSLPGQSDTQYF. CDR3 nucleotides: TGTGCCAGCAGCTTACCGGGACAATCAGATACGCAGTATTTT.

The chain links TRBV11-3 to TRBJ2-5; 7 positions match TRBD2. Germline loops: CDR1 SGHNT, CDR2 YENEEA. The CDR3 is 16 residues long. The trim removed 4 bases at V and 0 bases at J, leaving 8 bases unmatched. In nucleotides, the CDR3 is TGTGCCAGCAGCTCCTCTAGCGGTGGGTACCAAGAGACCCAGTACTTC. It yields the protein CASSSSSGGYQETQYF.

J is TRBJ1-5 and V is TRBV19; the D gene is possibly TRBD1 (5 bases). The CDR3 is 16 residues long. The V end was cut by 5 bases, the J end by 0 bases, with 14 bases between. Germline V gene sequence: CDR1 LNHDA, CDR2 SQIVND (reference sequence). CDR3 amino acids: CASSDGGGASNQPQHF. The CDR3 DNA sequence: TGTGCCAGTAGTGACGGGGGAGGCGCTAGCAATCAGCCCCAGCATTTT.

This clone was detected once. The V gene is TRBV9, the J gene TRBJ2-2; TRBD2 is a possible D gene (6 bases). Trimming cost V 2 bases and J 7 bases, with 15 bases left between them. The CDR3 loop spans 15 amino acids. Per the germline V gene, CDR1 is SGDLS and CDR2 is YYNGEE. For the CDR3, the DNA is TGTGCCAGCAGCGTTGGATGGGGGGAAGGCGGGGAGCTGTTTTTT. Translating it yields CASSVGWGEGGELFF.

This chain's CDR3 is CASSPPGSSYEQYF. Here the CDR3 DNA reads TGTGCCAGCTCACCACCGGGGAGCTCCTACGAGCAGTACTTC. The V gene is TRBV18, the J gene TRBJ2-7, with a tentative D call TRBD2 (5 bases). CDR1 and CDR2 from the germline V gene are KGHSH and LQKENI. The CDR3 contains 14 residues. The V end lost 0 bases, the J end lost 0 bases, and 6 bases lay between the germline ends.

This chain joins TRBV10-2 and TRBJ2-7, with no clear D. This CDR3 comprises 13 residues. The V and J ends lost 8 bases and 3 bases respectively, with 14 bases between them. Germline-derived CDR1 and CDR2 are WSHSY and SAAADI. The CDR3 sequence: CASQGNRNYEQYF. CDR3 in DNA: TGCGCCAGCCAAGGGAATCGAAACTACGAGCAGTACTTC.

The chain is built from TRBV13 and TRBJ2-7; D is ambiguous. V lost 5 bases to trimming and J lost 3 bases, with 5 bases between them. This CDR3 is built from 11 residues. The germline V gene encodes CDR1 PRHDT and CDR2 FYEKMQ (reference sequence). The CDR3 region is CASSLNYEQYF. The CDR3 nucleotides are TGTGCCAGCAGCCTCAACTACGAGCAGTACTTC. The entire variable domain, with the rest obtained from reference TRBV13 and TRBJ2-7, is as follows: AAGVIQSPRHLIKEKRETATLKCYPIPRHDTVYWYQQGPGQDPQFLISFYEKMQSDKGSIPDRFSAQQFSDYHSELNMSSLELGDSALYFCASSLNYEQYFGPGTRLTVT.

This clone appeared a single time. CDR3 DNA: TGTGCCTGGGGACACAATACGCAGTATTTT. Protein product: CAWGHNTQYF. This sequence joins TRBV30 and TRBJ2-3, with a weak D call TRBD1 (5 bases). CDR3 size: 10 residues. Germline V CDR1 and CDR2: GTSNPN, SVGIG (reference sequence). Deletions cut 5 bases from V and 7 bases from J, with 7 bases between.

On this clone itself: No conserved phenylalanine or tryptophan ends this CDR3, so it is likely a read error. The rearrangement links TRBV6-1 to TRBJ1-1, with TRBD1 identical over 10 bases. Germline CDR1 and CDR2: MNHNS and SASEGT. The CDR3 runs to 14 residues. Germline trimming cut 3 bases from V and 11 bases from J; bases unmatched to any gene: 9. The CDR3 sequence: CASSDDRGRVEAFL. The DNA for the CDR3 is TGTGCCAGCAGTGACGACAGGGGGCGAGTCGAGGCTTTCCTT.

Remarks on this clone: In the same sample, other DNA sequences code for this CDR3. This chain joins TRBV19 and TRBJ2-7; TRBD2 aligns across 7 bases. Germline trimming cut 1 base from V and 3 bases from J; bases unmatched to any gene: 0. The CDR3 spans 13 residues. Germline CDR1 and CDR2: LNHDA and SQIVND (reference sequence). The CDR3 bases are TGTGCCAGTAGTATAGGGGAGGGCTACGAGCAGTACTTC. Translating it yields CASSIGEGYEQYF.

The CDR3 region is CASSARGNTEAFF. Written as DNA, the CDR3 is TGTGCCAGCAGCGCCAGGGGTAACACTGAAGCTTTCTTT. The chain uses TRBV7-8 and TRBJ1-1; D possibly corresponds to TRBD1 (6 bases). V lost 5 bases and J lost 2, with 9 bases in between. This CDR3 has 13 amino acids. From germline, CDR1 is SGHVS and CDR2 FQNEAQ.

CDR3 nucleotide sequence: TGTGCCAGCAGCCAGATTTACTCCGGGCAGTTCTTC. Translating gives CASSQIYSGQFF. This chain joins TRBV14 and TRBJ2-1; D call uncertain. The CDR3 runs 12 residues. V was trimmed by 3 bases and J by 12 bases, leaving 12 bases between them. Per the germline V gene, CDR1 is SGHDN and CDR2 is FVKESK.

The rearrangement joins TRBV5-5 to TRBJ2-1; TRBD2 agrees at 10 bases. Per germline, CDR1 SGHKS and CDR2 YYEKEE (reference sequence). Trimming at V came to 5 bases and at J to 2 bases, leaving 7 bases not matched to a gene. This CDR3 region has 16 residues. The DNA for the CDR3 is TGTGCCAGCAGGCGGACTAGCGGAGACACCTACAATGAGCAGTTCTTC. This sequence encodes CASRRTSGDTYNEQFF.

This clone was recorded only once. The chain combines TRBV6-5 with TRBJ1-2; no definite D call. Trimming removed 6 bases from V and 4 bases from J, with 12 bases in between. This CDR3 has 13 residues. CDR1 is MNHEY, CDR2 SVGAGI, per germline. The CDR3 sequence is CASSPWGSYGYTF. The CDR3 nucleotides read TGTGCCAGCAGCCCTTGGGGTAGCTATGGCTACACCTTC.